Sequencing of this T cell receptor (beta chain) was carried out in a study of blood T cell repertoires in COVID-19. Study background: Sample material is recorded as cDNA or gDNA derived from T cells, B-cell-depleted T cells, or PBMCs.

V gave up 5 bases and J gave up 5 bases, with 12 bases separating them. The CDR3 sequence is 14 residues long. Looked up from germline, CDR1 is MRHNA and CDR2 is SNTAGT. How the authors handled the data: Nucleated cell number was recorded as an estimate derived from reference gene primer amplification. Clones were read by immunoSEQ multiplex PCR, and TCRdb kept only the in-frame ones, dropping some. V, J and clone size reflect that table, while D and trimming were determined from the DNA. The data contain 150,000 to 180,000 clones, roughly 83% of them seen just once; the ten biggest clones take up 12%. The Seattle patients, enrolled during active infection, were followed longitudinally.

V is TRBV6-4 and J is TRBJ2-2; no definite D call. The TCR comes from an older woman with COVID-19, enrolled during active disease. Sequencing was performed on peripheral blood. CDR3 in DNA: TGTGCCAGCAGTCTAGACCGAGGTACCGGGGAGCTGTTTTTT. It specifies CASSLDRGTGELFF.